The 9 T cell receptor beta chains in this list originate from one sample, sequenced in a study of blood T cell repertoires in COVID-19. TCRdb's copy holds only in-frame clones and misses some; the assay was immunoSEQ multiplex PCR. The repertoire holds a few hundred thousand clones, with about 88% as singletons. The sample was peripheral blood. The source of these receptors is a man in his sixties who had recovered from COVID-19.

This clone appeared a single time. The chain recombines TRBV5-4 with TRBJ1-4, with D unresolved. Germline-derived CDR1 and CDR2 are SGHNT and YYREEE (reference sequence). With 1 base removed from V and 5 bases from J, the gap between germline ends came to 3 bases. CDR3 length: 12 residues. The DNA for the CDR3 is TGTGCCAGCAGCTTGCTAAATGAAAAACTGTTTTTT. Its protein product is CASSLLNEKLFF.

This chain joins TRBV18 and TRBJ1-2, with 10 nucleotides matching TRBD1. J was trimmed by 3 bases and V by 6 bases; bases with no gene match: 7. This CDR3 has 15 amino acids. CDR1 KGHSH and CDR2 LQKENI come from the germline V gene. CDR3 protein: CASSVTGGGYYGYTF. As DNA, the CDR3 is TGTGCCAGCTCGGTGACAGGGGGCGGGTACTATGGCTACACCTTC.

The rearrangement uses TRBV2 and TRBJ2-6; TRBD1 aligns across 10 bases. The CDR3 contains 18 residues. Losses at the gene ends were 8 bases for V and 5 bases for J; bases not matched to a gene: 15. In germline, CDR1 is SNHLY, CDR2 FYNNEI. The CDR3 DNA reads TGTGCCAGCCTTTACCGGGACAGGGGCAGGGGTAGGGCCAACGTCCTGACTTTC. Translated, it gives CASLYRDRGRGRANVLTF.

This clone showed up just once. The V and J genes are TRBV7-3 and TRBJ2-1; possible D gene TRBD1, 6 bases. The germline V gene encodes CDR1 SGHTA and CDR2 FQGTGA. This CDR3 comprises 16 residues. Trimming pared 1 base from V and 6 bases from J, leaving 16 bases between. The CDR3 reads CASSLSVLQGINEQFF. DNA for the CDR3: TGTGCCAGCAGCTTAAGTGTCCTCCAGGGGATCAATGAGCAGTTCTTC.

The rearrangement links TRBV15 to TRBJ1-6; 8 bases fit TRBD1. V dropped 5 bases and J dropped 9; count of bases not matched to a gene: 9. CDR3 size: 15 residues. The germline V gene has CDR1 LNHNV and CDR2 YYDKDF (reference sequence). The CDR3 reads CATSGQGQGGSPLHF. CDR3 coding DNA: TGTGCCACCAGCGGACAAGGACAGGGAGGTTCACCCCTCCACTTT.

The V gene is TRBV27, the J gene TRBJ1-5; D unresolved. CDR3 length equals 16 residues. CDR1 MNHEY and CDR2 SMNVEV come from the germline V gene (reference sequence). V shed 4 bases and J shed 6 bases, with 19 bases lying between them. For the CDR3, the DNA is TGTGCCAGCAGTTCCCCGCCCGGACGGGGAGGTCAGCCCCAGCATTTT. Protein product: CASSSPPGRGGQPQHF.

This rearrangement joins TRBV2 to TRBJ1-2; 9 bases are a match to TRBD1. The trim removed 6 bases at V and 8 bases at J, leaving 7 bases unmatched. CDR3 length equals 13 residues. CDR1 and CDR2 (germline): SNHLY, FYNNEI. The CDR3 DNA reads as TGTGCCAGCAGGAACAGGGGGCGAGGAGGCTACACCTTC. This gives the protein CASRNRGRGGYTF.

The CDR3 DNA follows: TGTGCCAGCTCACGCGGGACAGGGGACGAGCAGTACTTC. It codes for CASSRGTGDEQYF. The chain joins TRBV18 to TRBJ2-7; 10 positions match TRBD1. The CDR3 length is 13 residues. Losses at the gene ends were 4 bases for V and 5 bases for J; bases not matched to a gene: 2. Germline V gene sequence: CDR1 KGHSH, CDR2 LQKENI.

V gene TRBV12-3 or TRBV12-4 combines with J gene TRBJ1-6; D gene unclear. V was pared by 8 bases and J by 4 bases, with 9 bases between. CDR3 length equals 13 residues. The chain's CDR3 is CASSDTYNSPLHF. In DNA form, the CDR3 reads TGTGCCAGCTCAGACACTTATAATTCACCCCTCCACTTT.